This T cell receptor (beta chain) was found in a study of a mutant IDH1 vaccine in newly diagnosed glioma. Sequencing used immunoSEQ multiplex PCR; TCRdb keeps in-frame clones, though not all of them. The data hold about 30,000 clones, with more than 75% observed a single time. V shed 7 bases and J shed 0 bases, with 11 bases lying between them. Germline V lookup: CDR1 SGHKS, CDR2 YYEKEE (reference sequence). The CDR3 totals 14 residues. A remark on this clone: Its antigen remains unknown.

General study results and limits: Immune responses induced by the vaccine were seen in roughly 93% of patients, spanning multiple MHC alleles.

The time point here: week 35, safety follow-up. Every single dose of the vaccine, 300 ug of mutant IDH1 20-mer peptide, came with topical imiquimod. New WHO grade 3 or 4 astrocytomas that were IDH1-mutant and ATRX-lost occurred in the donors. The clonotype was recovered from a woman aged 40-49 years with glioma. V is TRBV5-5 and J is TRBJ1-3; D is unresolved. The sample consisted of PBMCs, taken from a glioma patient whose treatment included an IDH1 peptide vaccine. The CDR3 nucleotides read TGTGCCAGCCATCCGGGTTTCTCTGGAAACACCATATATTTT. Translated: CASHPGFSGNTIYF.